These 9 T cell receptor beta chains originate from one sample sequenced in a study of blood T cell repertoires in COVID-19. Generated by immunoSEQ multiplex PCR, the TCRdb table keeps only in-frame clones and is missing some. This sample has 310,000 or so clones, with approximately 90% found just once. Sequencing was done on a sample of PBMCs or T cells enriched from blood (not recorded which). The receptors stem from a woman in her late teens or twenties who had recovered from COVID-19.

The J gene is TRBJ2-1, the V gene TRBV12-2; TRBD2 is the table's D call, not checked against the DNA. TRBV12-2 is shown as a pseudogene. The CDR3 sequence is 16 residues long. Here the CDR3 reads CASRLVTSGDNNEQFF. In DNA form, the CDR3 reads TGTGCAAGTCGCTTGGTCACTAGCGGGGATAACAATGAGCAGTTCTTC.

The chain joins TRBV27 to TRBJ1-2, with a weak D call TRBD1 (5 bases). V was pared by 3 bases and J by 7 bases, with 12 bases between. This CDR3 region has 13 residues. In germline, CDR1 is MNHEY, CDR2 SMNVEV (reference sequence). CDR3 DNA sequence: TGTGCCAGCAGTTTTTCGGGGGGACGTGGCTACACCTTC. Translated, it gives CASSFSGGRGYTF.

This chain links TRBV14 with TRBJ1-1; D is uncertain. The V and J ends lost 4 bases and 6 bases respectively, with 21 bases between them. This CDR3 spans 16 amino acids. Germline V gene data show CDR1 as SGHDN and CDR2 as FVKESK. The CDR3 here is CASSPRAGPRRAEAFF. The CDR3 DNA reads TGTGCCAGCAGCCCTCGGGCAGGACCCAGGAGGGCTGAAGCTTTCTTT.

This clone showed up just once. The CDR3 region has the DNA TGTGCCAGCAGCCACGAAGAAGGGGGCAGGAAGCAGTACTTC. Protein: CASSHEEGGRKQYF. The gene calls are TRBV7-9 and TRBJ2-7, with TRBD1 identical over 7 bases. The ends lost 5 bases at V and 8 bases at J; junction bases unmatched: 12. Germline assignment: CDR1 SEHNR and CDR2 FQNEAQ (reference sequence). The CDR3 runs to 14 residues.

V is TRBV19 and J is TRBJ2-1, with 11 positions matching TRBD2. The CDR3 extends over 15 amino acids. Germline CDR1 and CDR2: LNHDA and SQIVND (reference sequence). V was pared by 4 bases and J by 5 bases, with 4 bases of the junction left unmatched. The CDR3 is CASSTPGLADNEQFF. CDR3 DNA sequence: TGTGCCAGTAGTACCCCGGGACTAGCGGACAATGAGCAGTTCTTC.

The genes are TRBV7-2 and TRBJ2-1, with TRBD2 matching 9 bases. The V segment lost 6 bases and the J segment 9 bases; nucleotides outside the gene matches: 6. The germline gives CDR1 SGHTA, CDR2 FQGNSA. CDR3 length equals 13 residues. CDR3 bases: TGTGCCAGCAGTTATAGCGGGGGCGGTGAGCAGTTCTTC. Encoded protein: CASSYSGGGEQFF.

V gene TRBV28 combines with J gene TRBJ2-7; 9 positions match TRBD2. With 1 base clipped from V and 3 bases from J, the junction kept 7 bases outside the gene matches. This CDR3 region has 16 residues. CDR1 MDHEN and CDR2 SYDVKM come from the germline V gene. CDR3 loop: CASSLYLTSGNYEQYF. The CDR3 DNA follows: TGTGCCAGCAGTTTATACCTGACTAGCGGAAACTACGAGCAGTACTTC.

This rearrangement joins TRBV2 to TRBJ1-5, with D maybe TRBD1 (6 bases). CDR1 is SNHLY and CDR2 is FYNNEI in the germline V gene. The CDR3 is made up of 14 amino acids. The V gene lost 4 bases and the J gene lost 6 bases, with 13 bases spanning the gap. The CDR3 protein is CASSAQGLGQPQHF. The CDR3 DNA sequence: TGTGCCAGCAGTGCACAGGGACTAGGTCAGCCCCAGCATTTT.

This chain joins TRBV3-1 (or the pseudogene TRBV3-2) and TRBJ2-7; 8 bases fit TRBD2. This CDR3 is 14 amino acids long. The germline gives CDR1 LGHDT, CDR2 YNNKEL (reference sequence). V shed 2 bases and J 4 bases; nucleotides not matched to a gene: 4. The CDR3 sequence is CASSQRGGPYEQYF. CDR3 nucleotide sequence: TGTGCCAGCAGCCAACGGGGGGGCCCTTACGAGCAGTACTTC.